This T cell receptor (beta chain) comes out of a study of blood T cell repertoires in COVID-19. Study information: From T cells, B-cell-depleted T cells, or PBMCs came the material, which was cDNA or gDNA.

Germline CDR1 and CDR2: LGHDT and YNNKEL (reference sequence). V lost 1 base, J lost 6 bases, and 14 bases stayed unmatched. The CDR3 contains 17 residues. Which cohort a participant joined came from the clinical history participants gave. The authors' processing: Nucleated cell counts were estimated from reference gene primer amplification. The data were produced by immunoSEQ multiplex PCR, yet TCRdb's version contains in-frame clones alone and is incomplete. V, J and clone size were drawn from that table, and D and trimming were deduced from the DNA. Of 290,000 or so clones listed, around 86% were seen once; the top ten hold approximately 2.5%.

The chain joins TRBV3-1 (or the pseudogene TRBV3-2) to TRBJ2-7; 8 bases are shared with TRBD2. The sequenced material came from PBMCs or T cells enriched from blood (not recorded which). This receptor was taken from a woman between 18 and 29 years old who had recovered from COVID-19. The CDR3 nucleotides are TGTGCCAGCAGCCAAGGCGGTTCGGGAGGGCCATTTGGCGAGCAGTACTTC. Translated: CASSQGGSGGPFGEQYF.